The clone carrying this T cell receptor (beta chain) appeared many times. Its antigen is not identified. V shed 0 bases and J 6 bases; nucleotides not matched to a gene: 3. Germline assignment: CDR1 LGHNA and CDR2 YSLEER. The length of the CDR3 is 15 residues. Amplification by 5'RACE using constant-segment primers produced TCR alpha and TCR beta cDNA libraries that carried sample barcodes and UMIs. One entry per CDR3 protein, called by TCRdb with MiXCR from the 5' RACE reads. The table lists tens of thousands of distinct CDR3 sequences, about an eighth of them singletons, with about 25% in the top ten. The sample is drawn from a study of T-cell memory formation after mild COVID-19. Turning to the study itself: TCR clusters largely stayed donor specific.

The study's findings and limits: Largely, contracting CD4+ clones fell within CM and EM, and contracting CD8+ clones within EMRA. A second wave expanding day 15 to 37 was CD4+-biased; contracting clones were balanced.

Sequenced sample: PBMCs or a T cell subset sorted from them (not recorded which). This receptor was identified in an adult woman who had mild COVID-19 (a few samples of this study predate the infection). Cell type and time point are not known. The chain couples TRBV4-3 to TRBJ2-3; 10 positions agree with TRBD2. The CDR3 spells CASSQDLAGEDTQYF. The CDR3 DNA is TGCGCCAGCAGCCAAGACCTAGCGGGAGAGGATACGCAGTATTTT.